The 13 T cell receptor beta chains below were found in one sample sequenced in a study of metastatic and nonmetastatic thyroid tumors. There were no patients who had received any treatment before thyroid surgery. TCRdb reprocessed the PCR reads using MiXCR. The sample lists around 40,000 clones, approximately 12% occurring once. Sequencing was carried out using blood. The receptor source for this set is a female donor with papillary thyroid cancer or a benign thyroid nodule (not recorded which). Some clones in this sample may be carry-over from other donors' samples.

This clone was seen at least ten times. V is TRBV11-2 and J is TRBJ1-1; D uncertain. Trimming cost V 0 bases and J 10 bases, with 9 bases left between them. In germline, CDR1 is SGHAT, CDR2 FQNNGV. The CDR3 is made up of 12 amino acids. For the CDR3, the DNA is TGTGCCAGCAGCTTAGATCCCGACGGAGCTTTCTTT. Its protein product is CASSLDPDGAFF.

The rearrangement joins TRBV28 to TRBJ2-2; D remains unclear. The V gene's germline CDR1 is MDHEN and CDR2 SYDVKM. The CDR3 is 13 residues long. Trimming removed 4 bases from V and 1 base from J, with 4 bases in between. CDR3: CASSSQNTGELFF. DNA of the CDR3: TGTGCCAGCAGTTCACAGAACACCGGGGAGCTGTTTTTT.

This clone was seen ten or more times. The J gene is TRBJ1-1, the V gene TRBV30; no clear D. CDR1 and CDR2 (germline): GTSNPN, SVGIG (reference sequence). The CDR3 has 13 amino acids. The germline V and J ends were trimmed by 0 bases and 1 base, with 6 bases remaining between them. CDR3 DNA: TGTGCCTGGAGTGTAGGAGGGAACACTGAAGCTTTCTTT. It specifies CAWSVGGNTEAFF. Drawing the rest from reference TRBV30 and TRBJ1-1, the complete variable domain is SQTIHQWPATLVQPVGSPLSLECTVEGTSNPNLYWYRQAAGRGLQLLFYSVGIGQISSEVPQNLSASRPQDRQFILSSKKLLLSDSGFYLCAWSVGGNTEAFFGQGTRLTVV.

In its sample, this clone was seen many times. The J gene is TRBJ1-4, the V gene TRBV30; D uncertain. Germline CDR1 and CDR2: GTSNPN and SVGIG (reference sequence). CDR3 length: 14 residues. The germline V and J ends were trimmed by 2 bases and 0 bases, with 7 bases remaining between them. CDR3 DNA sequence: TGTGCCTGGAGTCAGGTTGCAACTAATGAAAAACTGTTTTTT. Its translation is CAWSQVATNEKLFF.

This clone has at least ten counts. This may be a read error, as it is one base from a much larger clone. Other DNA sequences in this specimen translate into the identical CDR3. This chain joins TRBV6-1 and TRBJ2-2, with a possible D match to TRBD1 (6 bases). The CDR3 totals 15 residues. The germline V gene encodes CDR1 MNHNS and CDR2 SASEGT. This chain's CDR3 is CATLKGRGNTGELFF. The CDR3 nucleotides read TGCGCCACCCTCAAGGGCAGGGGAAACACCGGGGAGCTGTTTTTT.

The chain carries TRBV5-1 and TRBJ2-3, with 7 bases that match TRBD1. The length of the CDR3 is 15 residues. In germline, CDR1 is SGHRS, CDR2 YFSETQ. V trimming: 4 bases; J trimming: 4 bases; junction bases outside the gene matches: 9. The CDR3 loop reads CASSPTGSQADTQYF. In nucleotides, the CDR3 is TGCGCCAGCAGCCCGACAGGGAGTCAGGCAGATACGCAGTATTTT.

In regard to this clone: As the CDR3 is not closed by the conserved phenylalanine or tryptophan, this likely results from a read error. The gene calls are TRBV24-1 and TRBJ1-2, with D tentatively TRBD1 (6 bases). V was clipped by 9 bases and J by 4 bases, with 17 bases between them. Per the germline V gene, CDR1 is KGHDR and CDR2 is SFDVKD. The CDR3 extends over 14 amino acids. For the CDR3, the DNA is TGTGCCACCGCACCCGGGGGCTACCTCTATGGCTACACCTTA. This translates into CATAPGGYLYGYTL.

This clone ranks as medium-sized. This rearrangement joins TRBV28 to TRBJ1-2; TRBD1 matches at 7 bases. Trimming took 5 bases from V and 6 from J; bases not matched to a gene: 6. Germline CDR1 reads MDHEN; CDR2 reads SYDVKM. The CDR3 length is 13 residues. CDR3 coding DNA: TGTGCCAGCAGTGGTTACAGGGGACATGGCTACACCTTC. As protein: CASSGYRGHGYTF.

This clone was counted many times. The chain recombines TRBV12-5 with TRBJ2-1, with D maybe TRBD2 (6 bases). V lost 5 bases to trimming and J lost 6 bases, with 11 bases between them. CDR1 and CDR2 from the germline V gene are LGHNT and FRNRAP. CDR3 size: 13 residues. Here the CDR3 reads CASGLATINEQFF. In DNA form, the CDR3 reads TGTGCTAGTGGTCTAGCGACCATCAATGAGCAGTTCTTC.

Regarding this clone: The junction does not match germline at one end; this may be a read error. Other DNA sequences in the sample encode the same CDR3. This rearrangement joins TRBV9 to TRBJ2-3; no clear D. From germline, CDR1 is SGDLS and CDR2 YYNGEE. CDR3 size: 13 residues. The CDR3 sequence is CASSGRSTDTRYF. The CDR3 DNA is TGTGCCAGCAGCGGAAGAAGCACAGATACGCGGTATTTT. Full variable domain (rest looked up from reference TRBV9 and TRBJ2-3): DSGVTQTPKHLITATGQRVTLRCSPRSGDLSVYWYQQSLDQGLQFLIQYYNGEERAKGNILERFSAQQFPDLHSELNLSSLELGDSALYFCASSGRSTDTRYFGPGTRLTVL.

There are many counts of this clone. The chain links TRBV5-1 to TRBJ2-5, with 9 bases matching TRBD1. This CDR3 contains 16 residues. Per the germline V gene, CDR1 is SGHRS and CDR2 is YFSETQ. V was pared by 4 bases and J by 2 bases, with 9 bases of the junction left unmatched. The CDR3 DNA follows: TGCGCCAGCAGCCCAGGACAGGGGTCGGGGCAAGAGACCCAGTACTTC. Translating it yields CASSPGQGSGQETQYF.

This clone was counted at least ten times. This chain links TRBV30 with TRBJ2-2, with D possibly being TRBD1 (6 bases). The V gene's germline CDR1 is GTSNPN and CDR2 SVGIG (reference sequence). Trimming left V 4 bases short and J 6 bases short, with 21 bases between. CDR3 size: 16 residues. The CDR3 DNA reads TGTGCCTGGACCTCCGCAAAGAACAGGGCGGCCGGGGAGCTGTTTTTT. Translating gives CAWTSAKNRAAGELFF.

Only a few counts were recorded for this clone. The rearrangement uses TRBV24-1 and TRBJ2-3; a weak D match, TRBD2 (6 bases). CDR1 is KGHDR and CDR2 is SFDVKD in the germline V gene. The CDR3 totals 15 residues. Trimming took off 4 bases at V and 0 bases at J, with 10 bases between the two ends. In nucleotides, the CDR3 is TGTGCCACCAGTGAGCCCGGGACTAGCACAGATACGCAGTATTTT. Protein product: CATSEPGTSTDTQYF.